This entry lists 13 T cell receptor beta chains sequenced from one sample in a study of T cell responses to AZD1222 COVID-19 vaccine. Assay: immunoSEQ multiplex PCR; the TCRdb copy retains only in-frame clones and omits some. In the table there are approximately 100,000 clones, approximately 87% of which are singletons. Here the sequenced sample was peripheral blood, taken on day 0 of AZD1222 vaccination. The receptors were gathered from an adult in good health.

The chain has TRBV19 and TRBJ1-2; D uncertain. Germline-derived CDR1 and CDR2 are LNHDA and SQIVND (reference sequence). The CDR3 is made up of 13 amino acids. V lost 7 bases, J lost 6 bases, and 15 bases lay in between. CDR3 bases: TGTGCCAGTACTCCGGTGCACCAGGATGGCTACACCTTC. Residues: CASTPVHQDGYTF.

The V and J genes are TRBV6-2 or TRBV6-3 and TRBJ2-3; D perhaps matches TRBD1 (5 bases). Trimming stripped 5 bases from V and 4 bases from J, with 13 bases between. Germline V lookup: CDR1 MNHEY, CDR2 SVGEGT. The CDR3 extends over 14 amino acids. In DNA, the CDR3 is TGTGCCAGCAGTACCCACCAGGGTGCAGATACGCAGTATTTT. Translation: CASSTHQGADTQYF.

The rearrangement joins TRBV5-4 to TRBJ2-1; TRBD2 matches 11 bases. Trimming cost V 1 base and J 6 bases; bases outside gene matches: 6. From germline, CDR1 is SGHNT and CDR2 YYREEE (reference sequence). The CDR3 totals 16 residues. The CDR3 DNA reads TGTGCCAGCAGCTTGAGGCTTAGCGGGGGGGCCAATGAGCAGTTCTTC. This translates into CASSLRLSGGANEQFF. The complete variable domain, with remaining parts taken from reference TRBV5-4 and TRBJ2-1, reads ETGVTQSPTHLIKTRGQQVTLRCSSQSGHNTVSWYQQALGQGPQFIFQYYREEENGRGNFPPRFSGLQFPNYSSELNVNALELDDSALYLCASSLRLSGGANEQFFGPGTRLTVL.

As regards this clone: A junction boundary mismatches the germline segment, possibly from a read error. The CDR3 nucleotides are TGTGCCGGCAGCTCTCCGACAGGCCTGGGAGGCTATGGCTACACCTTC. The encoded protein is CAGSSPTGLGGYGYTF. The chain is built from TRBV7-2 and TRBJ1-2; tentatively, D is TRBD1 (6 bases). This CDR3 region has 16 residues. CDR1 is SGHTA and CDR2 is FQGNSA in the germline V gene.

The chain recombines TRBV24-1 with TRBJ2-3; no definite D call. Trimming took 7 bases from V and 0 from J, leaving 4 bases between them. The length of the CDR3 is 12 residues. CDR1 and CDR2 (germline): KGHDR, SFDVKD. The CDR3 nucleotides read TGTGCCACCAGCGGAAGCACAGATACGCAGTATTTT. Translated: CATSGSTDTQYF.

V is TRBV9 and J is TRBJ2-5, with D maybe TRBD2 (5 bases). The germline CDR1 and CDR2 sequences are SGDLS and YYNGEE. This CDR3 has 15 residues. V was pared by 3 bases and J by 5 bases, with 17 bases between. CDR3 in amino acids: CASSAIAGDYETQYF. CDR3 coding DNA: TGTGCCAGCAGCGCTATAGCCGGGGATTATGAGACCCAGTACTTC.

This rearrangement joins TRBV11-2 to TRBJ1-3; no definite D call. This CDR3 spans 16 amino acids. Between the trimmed V and J ends, which lost 0 bases and 2 bases, there was a span of 11 bases. CDR1 and CDR2 from the germline V gene are SGHAT and FQNNGV. The DNA for the CDR3 is TGTGCCAGCAGCTTAGATCGAGGGAAGACTGGAAACACCATATATTTT. Encoded protein: CASSLDRGKTGNTIYF.

The CDR3 DNA reads TGTGCCAGCAGTCAGGGGGCGCCGGATTATGGCTACACCTTC. Its translation: CASSQGAPDYGYTF. The chain is built from TRBV2 and TRBJ1-2; 8 bases are a match to TRBD1. V shed 5 bases and J 5 bases; nucleotides not matched to a gene: 7. The CDR3 contains 14 residues. CDR1 and CDR2 from the germline V gene are SNHLY and FYNNEI. The variable domain in full, with the rest retrieved from reference TRBV2 and TRBJ1-2, is EPEVTQTPSHQVTQMGQEVILRCVPISNHLYFYWYRQILGQKVEFLVSFYNNEISEKSEIFDDQFSVERPDGSNFTLKIRSTKLEDSAMYFCASSQGAPDYGYTFGSGTRLTVV.

V gene TRBV6-4 combines with J gene TRBJ1-2; a weak D match, TRBD1 (6 bases). V lost 1 base, J lost 4 bases, and 13 bases lay in between. The CDR3 is 15 amino acids. Germline loops: CDR1 MRHNA, CDR2 SNTAGT. The DNA for the CDR3 is TGTGCCAGCAGTGACTGGTCGACAGGAACCTATGGCTACACCTTC. Its protein product is CASSDWSTGTYGYTF.

The table lists this clone with a count of one. The chain has TRBV5-1 and TRBJ1-2; 10 bases match TRBD1. This CDR3 region has 15 residues. V was clipped by 3 bases and J by 2 bases; unmatched bases: 4. Germline CDR1 and CDR2: SGHRS and YFSETQ. CDR3 protein: CASSWMGQGNYGYTF. In DNA, the CDR3 is TGCGCCAGCAGCTGGATGGGACAGGGGAACTATGGCTACACCTTC.

This clone was seen once. The V and J genes are TRBV6-1 and TRBJ1-6; D not certain. V lost 0 bases to trimming and J lost 7 bases, with 10 bases between them. CDR1 and CDR2 (germline): MNHNS, SASEGT. The CDR3 length is 15 residues. The CDR3 DNA is TGTGCCAGCAGTGAAGCACCGGGAACCAATTCACCCCTCCACTTT. This codes for CASSEAPGTNSPLHF.

The rearrangement links TRBV4-3 to TRBJ1-2; the match to TRBD1 covers 8 bases. The V segment lost 0 bases and the J segment 4 bases; nucleotides outside the gene matches: 7. This CDR3 is built from 16 residues. Germline V lookup: CDR1 LGHNA, CDR2 YSLEER. CDR3 residues: CASSQDLSGQVYGYTF. The CDR3 DNA reads TGCGCCAGCAGCCAAGATCTATCGGGACAGGTCTATGGCTACACCTTC.

J is TRBJ1-1 and V is TRBV5-1, with TRBD1 matching 8 bases. Per the germline V gene, CDR1 is SGHRS and CDR2 is YFSETQ. This CDR3 has 15 residues. V dropped 4 bases and J dropped 1; count of bases not matched to a gene: 6. The CDR3 nucleotides are TGCGCCAGCAGCAATGCCGGGACAGGGAACACTGAAGCTTTCTTT. Translated: CASSNAGTGNTEAFF.